A single sample is the source of the 16 T cell receptor beta chains below, sequenced in a study of CDR3 diversity in severe acne. Each CDR3 protein gets one entry after TCRdb re-called the PCR reads with MiXCR. The sample yields around 83,000 distinct CDR3 sequences, around 47% seen once. The material sequenced was blood. Every receptor here comes from a male donor with severe acne vulgaris.

In its sample, this clonotype ranks as medium-sized. The rearrangement uses TRBV20-1 and TRBJ2-1, with 8 bases that match TRBD1. The CDR3 consists of 14 residues. Per the germline V gene, CDR1 is DFQATT and CDR2 is SNEGSKA (reference sequence). V trimming: 2 bases; J trimming: 6 bases; junction bases outside the gene matches: 6. The CDR3 loop is CSARRQGSRNEQFF. Written as DNA, the CDR3 is TGCAGTGCTAGAAGACAGGGGTCTCGCAATGAGCAGTTCTTC.

This clonotype was picked up a small number of times. The chain is built from TRBV25-1 and TRBJ2-3, with 11 bases fitting TRBD2. The germline gives CDR1 MGHDK, CDR2 SYGVNS. V lost 4 bases and J lost 5; bases outside the gene matches: 8. The length of the CDR3 is 16 residues. In nucleotides, the CDR3 is TGTGCCAGCAGTGGAGGTAGCGGGAGGGGGCGAGATACGCAGTATTTT. It encodes CASSGGSGRGRDTQYF.

The V and J genes are TRBV24-1 and TRBJ1-5; D is unclear. Trimming stripped 5 bases from V and 2 bases from J, with 9 bases between. Germline V gives CDR1 KGHDR, CDR2 SFDVKD. CDR3 length: 14 amino acids. The DNA of the CDR3 is TGTGCCACCAGTGCTGGCAGAGGCAATCAGCCCCAGCATTTT. Its protein product is CATSAGRGNQPQHF.

This clonotype was recorded a few times. V is TRBV19 and J is TRBJ1-5; D gene ambiguous. Germline CDR1 is LNHDA and CDR2 is SQIVND (reference sequence). The V and J ends lost 3 bases and 0 bases respectively, with 12 bases between them. CDR3 length: 16 amino acids. As DNA, the CDR3 is TGTGCCAGTAGTATGCTCACTTGGTATAGCAATCAGCCCCAGCATTTT. This encodes CASSMLTWYSNQPQHF.

This clonotype was counted at least ten times. J is TRBJ1-4 and V is TRBV2; a possible D gene is TRBD1 (6 bases). Germline lookup yields CDR1 SNHLY and CDR2 FYNNEI. V was cut by 7 bases and J by 4 bases, with 13 bases left in between. CDR3 length: 14 amino acids. DNA for the CDR3: TGTGCCAGCACTAGGGACATTTTTAATGAAAAACTGTTTTTT. Translation gives CASTRDIFNEKLFF.

This chain uses TRBV7-3 with TRBJ2-3; 10 bases match TRBD2. V lost 2 bases and J lost 6; bases outside the gene matches: 5. The CDR3 covers 15 residues. Germline V gene lookup returns CDR1 SGHTA and CDR2 FQGTGA. This CDR3 is CASSLLPSGSDTQYF. The DNA of the CDR3 is TGTGCCAGCAGCTTACTTCCTAGCGGGAGTGATACGCAGTATTTT.

This clonotype was counted many times. The genes are TRBV6-4 and TRBJ2-1; D might be TRBD2 (5 bases). Germline CDR1 and CDR2: MRHNA and SNTAGT. V was pared by 3 bases and J by 4 bases, with 13 bases between. The CDR3 sequence is 15 residues long. CDR3 sequence reads: CASSEGSGGYNEQFF. The CDR3 DNA sequence: TGTGCCAGCAGTGAGGGGAGCGGTGGTTACAATGAGCAGTTCTTC.

This clonotype appeared a few times. J is TRBJ2-2 and V is TRBV5-1; D is unresolved. The germline CDR1 and CDR2 sequences are SGHRS and YFSETQ. The V gene lost 4 bases and the J gene lost 4 bases, with 11 bases spanning the gap. The CDR3 is made up of 14 amino acids. CDR3 residues: CASSRVLGTGELFF. The CDR3 nucleotides are TGCGCCAGCAGCAGGGTGCTCGGCACCGGGGAGCTGTTTTTT.

This clonotype was found many times. This chain joins TRBV11-2 and TRBJ2-7; D might be TRBD1 (6 bases). Trimming cost V 6 bases and J 5 bases, with 14 bases left between them. This CDR3 region has 13 residues. Germline values: CDR1 SGHAT, CDR2 FQNNGV. The CDR3 DNA reads TGTGCCAGCAGTCCAGGGGCGTCCCACGAGCAGTACTTC. Translation: CASSPGASHEQYF.

This clonotype was counted ten times or more. This chain uses TRBV27 with TRBJ1-2; weak D call: TRBD1 (5 bases). Germline-derived CDR1 and CDR2 are MNHEY and SMNVEV (reference sequence). The CDR3 is made up of 13 amino acids. The V end lost 1 base, the J end lost 7 bases, and 10 bases lay between the germline ends. The CDR3 region is CASSLWGGGGYTF. The DNA of the CDR3 is TGTGCCAGCAGTTTATGGGGGGGGGGTGGCTACACCTTC.

About this clonotype itself: This clone may be a read error of a much larger clone one base away. CDR3 in DNA: TGTGCCAGCAGTGACCAGAGCTACGAGCAGTACTTC. Its translation: CASSDQSYEQYF. V and J are TRBV6-5 and TRBJ2-7; D gene uncertain. CDR1 and CDR2 (germline): MNHEY, SVGAGI. The CDR3 is made up of 12 amino acids. The ends were cut back, 5 bases at V and 3 bases at J, with 8 bases in the middle.

This clonotype has just one count. In DNA, the CDR3 is TGCAGCGTCCCCGGACAGACGAACACTGAAGCTTTCTTT. Amino acid sequence: CSVPGQTNTEAFF. The rearrangement joins TRBV29-1 to TRBJ1-1; weak D call: TRBD1 (6 bases). Germline assignment: CDR1 SQVTM and CDR2 ANQGSEA. The CDR3 has 13 amino acids. Trimming left V 6 bases short and J 1 base short, with 12 bases between.

The gene calls are TRBV20-1 and TRBJ2-2; TRBD2 matches at 13 bases. After removal of 0 bases from V and 7 bases from J, the junction contained 5 bases not matched to a gene. The CDR3 spans 16 residues. The germline V gene has CDR1 DFQATT and CDR2 SNEGSKA (reference sequence). The CDR3 spells CSARDVTSGRGGELFF. CDR3 bases: TGCAGTGCTAGAGATGTAACTAGCGGGAGGGGCGGGGAGCTGTTTTTT.

This sequence joins TRBV10-3 and TRBJ1-4; the match to TRBD1 covers 10 bases. The CDR3 is 12 amino acids. V trimming: 10 bases; J trimming: 8 bases; junction bases outside the gene matches: 4. CDR1 ENHRY and CDR2 SYGVKD come from the germline V gene. CDR3 DNA: TGTGCCAGCAGGGGACAGGGGGAAAAACTGTTTTTT. Protein: CASRGQGEKLFF.

J is TRBJ1-5 and V is TRBV12-3 or TRBV12-4, with D perhaps matching TRBD1 (6 bases). The CDR3 runs to 17 residues. Trimming shortened V by 3 bases and J by 0 bases, and 15 bases separated the two germline ends. CDR3 sequence (DNA): TGTGCCAGCAGTTTGGGGGGCGGGGCATATAGCAATCAGCCCCAGCATTTT. It yields the protein CASSLGGGAYSNQPQHF.

The chain couples TRBV11-2 to TRBJ2-7; TRBD1 matches at 9 bases. Germline values: CDR1 SGHAT, CDR2 FQNNGV. After removal of 6 bases from V and 3 bases from J, the junction contained 18 bases not matched to a gene. CDR3 length: 18 amino acids. This CDR3 is CASSPLGADRGFFYEQYF. Written as DNA, the CDR3 is TGTGCCAGCAGTCCCCTGGGAGCAGACAGGGGGTTCTTCTACGAGCAGTACTTC.